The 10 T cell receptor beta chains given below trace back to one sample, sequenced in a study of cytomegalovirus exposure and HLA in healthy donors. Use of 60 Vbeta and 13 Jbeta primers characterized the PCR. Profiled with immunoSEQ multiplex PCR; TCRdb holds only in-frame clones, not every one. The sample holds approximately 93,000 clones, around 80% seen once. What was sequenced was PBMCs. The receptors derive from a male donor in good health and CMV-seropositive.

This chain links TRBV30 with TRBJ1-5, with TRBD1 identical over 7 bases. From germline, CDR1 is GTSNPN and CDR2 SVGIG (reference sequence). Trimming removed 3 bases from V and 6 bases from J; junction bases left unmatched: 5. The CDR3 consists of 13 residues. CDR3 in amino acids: CAWRGDSSQPQHF. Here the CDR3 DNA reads TGTGCCTGGAGAGGGGACAGTAGTCAGCCCCAGCATTTT.

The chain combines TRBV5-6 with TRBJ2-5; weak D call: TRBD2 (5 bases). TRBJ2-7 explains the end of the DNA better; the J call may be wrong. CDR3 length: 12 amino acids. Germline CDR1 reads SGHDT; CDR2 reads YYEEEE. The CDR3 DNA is TGTGCCAGCAGCTTCCTGAGGGCCGAGCAGTACTTC. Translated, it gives CASSFLRAEQYF.

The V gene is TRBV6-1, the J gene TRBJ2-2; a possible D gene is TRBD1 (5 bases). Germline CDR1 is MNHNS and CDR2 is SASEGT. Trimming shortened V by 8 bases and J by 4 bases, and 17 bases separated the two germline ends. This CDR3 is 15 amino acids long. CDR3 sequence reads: CASGWATEVTGELFF. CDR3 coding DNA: TGTGCCAGCGGTTGGGCGACAGAAGTCACCGGGGAGCTGTTTTTT.

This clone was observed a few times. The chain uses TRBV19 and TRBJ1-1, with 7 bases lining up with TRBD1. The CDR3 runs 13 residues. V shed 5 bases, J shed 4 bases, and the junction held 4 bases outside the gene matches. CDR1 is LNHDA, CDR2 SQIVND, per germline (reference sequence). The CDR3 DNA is TGTGCCAGTAGTTCCCCAGGGGGCACTGAAGCTTTCTTT. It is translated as CASSSPGGTEAFF.

CDR3 sequence reads: CASSLGSGGRSDSPLHF. The CDR3 bases are TGCGCCAGCAGCTTGGGTAGTGGCGGTCGCAGTGATTCACCCCTCCACTTT. The chain carries TRBV5-1 and TRBJ1-6, with D hard to call. Germline V gene sequence: CDR1 SGHRS, CDR2 YFSETQ. The CDR3 runs to 17 residues. V was trimmed by 0 bases and J by 8 bases, leaving 18 bases between them.

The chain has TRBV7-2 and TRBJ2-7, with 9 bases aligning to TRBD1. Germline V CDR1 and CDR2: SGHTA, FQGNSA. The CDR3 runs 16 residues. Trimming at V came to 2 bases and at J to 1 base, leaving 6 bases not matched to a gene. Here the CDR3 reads CASSLNKGTGSYEQYF. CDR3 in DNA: TGTGCCAGCAGCTTAAATAAAGGGACAGGGTCCTACGAGCAGTACTTC.

CDR3 protein: CASSDRGGAGLLNTEAFF. CDR3 sequence (DNA): TGTGCCAGCAGTGATAGAGGAGGGGCCGGACTCCTGAACACTGAAGCTTTCTTT. The chain recombines TRBV9 with TRBJ1-1; perhaps TRBD1 as D (5 bases). CDR3 size: 18 residues. CDR1 is SGDLS, CDR2 YYNGEE, per germline. V was shortened by 5 bases and J by 0 bases, with 23 bases between the two germline ends.

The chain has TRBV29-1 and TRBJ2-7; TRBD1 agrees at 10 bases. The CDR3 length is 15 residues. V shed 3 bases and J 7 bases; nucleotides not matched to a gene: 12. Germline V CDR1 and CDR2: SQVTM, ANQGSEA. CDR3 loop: CSVEIAGTGAMEQYF. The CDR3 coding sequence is TGCAGCGTTGAGATAGCGGGGACAGGGGCTATGGAGCAGTACTTC.

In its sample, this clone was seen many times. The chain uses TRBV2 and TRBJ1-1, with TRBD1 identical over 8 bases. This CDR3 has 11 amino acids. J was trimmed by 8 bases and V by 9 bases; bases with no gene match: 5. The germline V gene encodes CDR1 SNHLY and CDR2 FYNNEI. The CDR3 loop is CARGQGMEAFF. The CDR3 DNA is TGTGCCAGAGGACAGGGAATGGAAGCTTTCTTT.

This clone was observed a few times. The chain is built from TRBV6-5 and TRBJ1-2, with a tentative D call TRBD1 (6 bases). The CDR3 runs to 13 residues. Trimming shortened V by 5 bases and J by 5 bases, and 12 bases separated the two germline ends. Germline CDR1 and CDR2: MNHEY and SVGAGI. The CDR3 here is CASSQVRGYGYTF. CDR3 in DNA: TGTGCCAGCAGTCAAGTCAGGGGATATGGCTACACCTTC.